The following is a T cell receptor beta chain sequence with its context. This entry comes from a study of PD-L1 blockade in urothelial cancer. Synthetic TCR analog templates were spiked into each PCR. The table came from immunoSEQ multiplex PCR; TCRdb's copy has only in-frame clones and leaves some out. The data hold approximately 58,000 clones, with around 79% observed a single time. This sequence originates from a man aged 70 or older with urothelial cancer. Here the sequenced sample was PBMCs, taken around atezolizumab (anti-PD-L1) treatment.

CDR3 region: CASSPLPLSDTQYF. DNA for the CDR3: TGTGCCAGCTCACCACTTCCTCTCTCAGATACGCAGTATTTT. This chain links TRBV18 with TRBJ2-3, with D unresolved. The germline V gene has CDR1 KGHSH and CDR2 LQKENI. This CDR3 is built from 14 residues. Deletions cut 1 base from V and 4 bases from J, with 9 bases between.